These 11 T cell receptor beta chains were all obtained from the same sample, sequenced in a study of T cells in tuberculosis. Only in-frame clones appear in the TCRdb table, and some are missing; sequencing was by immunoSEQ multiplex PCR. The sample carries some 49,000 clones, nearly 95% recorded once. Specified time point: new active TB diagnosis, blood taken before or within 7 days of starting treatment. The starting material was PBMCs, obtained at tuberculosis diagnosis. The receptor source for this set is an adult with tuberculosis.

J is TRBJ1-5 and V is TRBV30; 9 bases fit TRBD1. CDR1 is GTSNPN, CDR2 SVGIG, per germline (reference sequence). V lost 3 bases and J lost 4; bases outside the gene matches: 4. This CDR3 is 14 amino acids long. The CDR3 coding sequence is TGTGCCTGGAGCCAAGACAGGGGGAATCAGCCCCAGCATTTT. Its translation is CAWSQDRGNQPQHF.

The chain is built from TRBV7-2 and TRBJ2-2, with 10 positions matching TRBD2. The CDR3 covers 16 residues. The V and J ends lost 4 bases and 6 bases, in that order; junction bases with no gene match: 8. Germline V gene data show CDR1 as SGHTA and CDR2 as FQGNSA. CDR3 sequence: CASSSPAGGTPGELFF. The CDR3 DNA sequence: TGTGCCAGCAGCTCACCAGCGGGAGGGACTCCCGGGGAGCTGTTTTTT.

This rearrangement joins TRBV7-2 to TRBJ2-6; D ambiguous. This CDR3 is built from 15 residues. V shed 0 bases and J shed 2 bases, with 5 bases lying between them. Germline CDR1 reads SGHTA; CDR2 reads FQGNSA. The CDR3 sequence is CASSLASAGANVLTF. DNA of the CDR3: TGTGCCAGCAGCTTAGCGAGCGCTGGGGCCAACGTCCTGACTTTC.

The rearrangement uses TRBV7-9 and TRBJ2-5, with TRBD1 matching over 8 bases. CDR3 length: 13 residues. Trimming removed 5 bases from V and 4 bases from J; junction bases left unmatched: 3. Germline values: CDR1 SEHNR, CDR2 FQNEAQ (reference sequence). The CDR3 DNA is TGTGCCAGCAGCCTCGGACAGGGAGAGACCCAGTACTTC. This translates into CASSLGQGETQYF.

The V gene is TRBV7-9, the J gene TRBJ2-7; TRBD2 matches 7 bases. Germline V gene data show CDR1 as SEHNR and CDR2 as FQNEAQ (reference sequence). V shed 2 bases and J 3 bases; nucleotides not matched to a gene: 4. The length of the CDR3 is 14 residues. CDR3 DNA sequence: TGTGCCAGCAGCTTAAAGGGCGGGAGCTACGAGCAGTACTTC. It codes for CASSLKGGSYEQYF.

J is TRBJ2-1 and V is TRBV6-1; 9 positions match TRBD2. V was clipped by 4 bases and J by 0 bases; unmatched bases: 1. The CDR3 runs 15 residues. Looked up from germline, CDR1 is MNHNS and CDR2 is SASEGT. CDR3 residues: CASSGGRVSYNEQFF. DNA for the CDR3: TGTGCCAGCAGTGGCGGGAGGGTCTCCTACAATGAGCAGTTCTTC.

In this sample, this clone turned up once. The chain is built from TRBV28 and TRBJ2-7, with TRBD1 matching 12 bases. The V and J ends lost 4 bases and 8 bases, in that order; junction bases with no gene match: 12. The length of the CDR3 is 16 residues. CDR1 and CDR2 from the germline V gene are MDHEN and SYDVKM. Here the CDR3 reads CASSSPPGQGAGQQYF. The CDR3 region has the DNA TGTGCCAGCAGTTCACCCCCGGGACAGGGGGCTGGTCAGCAGTACTTC.

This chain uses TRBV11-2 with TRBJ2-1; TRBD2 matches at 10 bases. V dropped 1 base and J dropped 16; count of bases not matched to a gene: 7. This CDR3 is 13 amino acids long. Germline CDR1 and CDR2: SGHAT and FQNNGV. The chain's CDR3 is CASSLGSSGRSFF. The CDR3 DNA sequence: TGTGCCAGCAGCTTAGGGTCTAGCGGGAGATCTTTCTTC.

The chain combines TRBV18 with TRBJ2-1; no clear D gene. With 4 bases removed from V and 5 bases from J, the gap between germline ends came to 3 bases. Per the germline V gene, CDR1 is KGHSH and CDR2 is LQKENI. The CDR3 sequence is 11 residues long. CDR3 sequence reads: CASSLNNEQFF. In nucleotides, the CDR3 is TGTGCCAGCTCACTAAACAATGAGCAGTTCTTC.

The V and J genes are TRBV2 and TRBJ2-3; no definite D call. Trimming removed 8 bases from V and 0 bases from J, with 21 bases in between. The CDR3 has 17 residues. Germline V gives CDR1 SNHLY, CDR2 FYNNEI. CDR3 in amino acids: CASFSSTRRTSTDTQYF. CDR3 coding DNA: TGTGCCAGCTTTTCCTCTACGCGGCGTACTAGCACAGATACGCAGTATTTT.

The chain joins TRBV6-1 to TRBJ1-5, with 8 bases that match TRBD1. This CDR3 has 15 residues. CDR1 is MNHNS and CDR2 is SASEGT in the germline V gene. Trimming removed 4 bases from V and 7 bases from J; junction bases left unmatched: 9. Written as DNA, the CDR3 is TGTGCCAGCAGTGGAGGACAGGGCGAAACGCAGCCCCAGCATTTT. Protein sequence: CASSGGQGETQPQHF.